The rows below give T cell receptor beta chains drawn from one sample of a study of T-cell memory formation after mild COVID-19. TCRdb re-analysed the 5' RACE reads in MiXCR, keeping a single row per CDR3 protein. The sample has 250,000 to 350,000 distinct CDR3 sequences, more than 15% seen once. The sequenced sample was PBMCs or a T cell subset sorted from them (not recorded which). These receptors all stem from a man between 18 and 29 years old who had mild COVID-19 (a few samples of this study predate the infection). Cell type and time point are not known. Both conserved end residues are part of each CDR3. D genes are given only for firm matches. Only part of the rows carry a size: once, few, many, or a class if the clone is expanded.

d_gene,v_gene,j_gene,abundance,CDR3nt,CDR3aa
.,TRBV3-1,TRBJ1-1,few,TGTGCCAGCAGCCCTGGGGCTTTGGCTTTCTTT,CASSPGALAFF
.,TRBV4-3,TRBJ2-1,.,TGCGCCAGCAGCCTTACGAGGTACGGGTCAGGCGATGAGCAGTTCTTC,CASSLTRYGSGDEQFF
.,TRBV28,TRBJ2-4,.,TGTGCCACCAGGGGGGGCTCCTCTGTTGTGGACATTCAGTACTTC,CATRGGSSVVDIQYF
.,TRBV29-1,TRBJ1-1,.,TGCAGCGTTCGGGGTCCTGAAGCTTTCTTT,CSVRGPEAFF
.,TRBV7-2,TRBJ2-5,few,TGTGCCAGCAGCTTAGTGGGGGTCTCGGGGGAGACCCAGTACTTC,CASSLVGVSGETQYF
.,TRBV5-1,TRBJ1-5,.,TGCGCCAGCAGTGCTGAAGGGGACCAGCCCCAGCATTTT,CASSAEGDQPQHF
TRBD2,TRBV5-4,TRBJ2-1,few,TGTGCCAGCAGCAGCGGCGGGGGGGCCTCCTACAATGAGCAGTTCTTC,CASSSGGGASYNEQFF
.,TRBV7-2,TRBJ1-6,.,TGTGCCAGCAGCTTACAGAATTCATATAATTCACCCCTCCACTTT,CASSLQNSYNSPLHF
TRBD1,TRBV4-1,TRBJ1-4,few,TGCGCCAGCAGCCAAGACCCTGTTAGGGCAGGGGGAAATGAAAAACTGTTTTTT,CASSQDPVRAGGNEKLFF
.,TRBV6-5,TRBJ2-3,.,TGTGCCAGCAGTCCAGAGGGGTCCAGGGCGGCAGATACGCAGTATTTT,CASSPEGSRAADTQYF
.,TRBV4-1,TRBJ1-6,few,TGCGCCAGCAGCCGGGGCGCATCCTATAATTCACCCCTCCACTTT,CASSRGASYNSPLHF
.,TRBV12-3/TRBV12-4,TRBJ2-3,.,TGTGCCAGCACCCGGGACCGGGATACGCAGTATTTT,CASTRDRDTQYF
.,TRBV4-1,TRBJ1-2,few,TGCGCCAGCAGCCAAGGCGAAGGGTCACGATCGGTCTACACCTTC,CASSQGEGSRSVYTF
.,TRBV5-1,TRBJ2-4,few,TGCGCCAGCAGCCCCGTCCCCAGGATTCCTCTAGCCAAAAACATTCAGTACTTC,CASSPVPRIPLAKNIQYF
.,TRBV7-2,TRBJ2-5,few,TGTGCCAGCAGCTCCGGGGAGTTAGAGACCCAGTACTTC,CASSSGELETQYF
TRBD1,TRBV4-1,TRBJ1-1,.,TGCGCCAGCAGCCAAGACTCAGGGGGGATGAACACTGAAGCTTTCTTT,CASSQDSGGMNTEAFF
.,TRBV7-9,TRBJ1-4,.,TGTGCCAGCAGCTTAGAGCAGGTGGGAGAAAAACTGTTTTTT,CASSLEQVGEKLFF
.,TRBV3-1,TRBJ2-5,few,TGTGCCAGCAGCCACTACCTACAAGAGACCCAGTACTTC,CASSHYLQETQYF
TRBD2,TRBV4-2,TRBJ2-7,.,TGTGCCAGCAGCCAATATCTGGGTAGCGGGGGGGCCTACGAGCAGTACTTC,CASSQYLGSGGAYEQYF
.,TRBV6-6,TRBJ1-5,.,TGTGCCAGCAGTCGGGTGGGGCCCCAGCATTTT,CASSRVGPQHF
.,TRBV12-3/TRBV12-4,TRBJ1-1,few,TGTGCCAGCAAGGGCCCGCCGAAGAACACTGAAGCTTTCTTT,CASKGPPKNTEAFF
TRBD1,TRBV27,TRBJ2-1,.,TGTGCCAGCACCGGGACAGGGAACAATGAGCAGTTCTTC,CASTGTGNNEQFF
.,TRBV7-8,TRBJ1-2,.,TGTGCCAGCAGCTTAGATGCAGGGTCGTATGGCTACACCTTC,CASSLDAGSYGYTF
TRBD1,TRBV3-1,TRBJ1-1,few,TGTGCCAGCAGCCGACACGGACAGGGTTTCACTGAAGCTTTCTTT,CASSRHGQGFTEAFF
.,TRBV6-2/TRBV6-3,TRBJ1-1,.,TGTGCCAGCAGTCCTATCCCGGGGTACACTGAAGCTTTCTTT,CASSPIPGYTEAFF
.,TRBV6-5,TRBJ2-4,.,TGTGCCAGCAGTTACCCCCCGGGACGTCAGTACTTC,CASSYPPGRQYF
TRBD2,TRBV7-6,TRBJ2-3,.,TGTGCCAGCAGCTCAGCGGGGGAGACAGATACGCAGTATTTT,CASSSAGETDTQYF
TRBD1,TRBV4-1,TRBJ2-5,few,TGCGCCAGCAGCCCATCAGGGGGACAGCCCCAGTACTTC,CASSPSGGQPQYF
TRBD1,TRBV2,TRBJ1-4,few,TGTGCCAGCACGGGGACAGGGGAAAAACTGTTTTTT,CASTGTGEKLFF
.,TRBV5-1,TRBJ1-4,many,TGCGCCAGCAGCTTGGCAATGTATGGGGGAGAACTGTTTTTT,CASSLAMYGGELFF
.,TRBV12-3/TRBV12-4,TRBJ2-3,.,TGTGCCAGCAGTTTATGGTCTGGAGCGGGTAGCACAGATACGCAGTATTTT,CASSLWSGAGSTDTQYF
TRBD1,TRBV14,TRBJ1-2,few,TGTGCCAGCAGCCCCACAAGGGGGGACAGGGAGTATAGCTATGGCTACACCTTC,CASSPTRGDREYSYGYTF
.,TRBV4-2,TRBJ1-2,few,TGTGCCAGCAGCTCTAACCCGGGACCGGGACATGGCTACACCTTC,CASSSNPGPGHGYTF
.,TRBV14,TRBJ1-6,.,TGTGCCAGCAGCCAAGACCTCAATTCACCCCTCCACTTT,CASSQDLNSPLHF
TRBD2,TRBV20-1,TRBJ2-3,.,TGCAGTGCAGACCCCGGACTAGCGGCTAATACGCAGTATTTT,CSADPGLAANTQYF
.,TRBV5-5,TRBJ2-7,.,TGTGCCAGCAGCTTGGACAGAATCTACGAGCAGTACTTC,CASSLDRIYEQYF
TRBD2,TRBV5-6,TRBJ2-5,few,TGTGCCAGCAGCTTGTTTTCGAGCGGGGGACCCGAGACCCAGTACTTC,CASSLFSSGGPETQYF
TRBD1,TRBV2,TRBJ2-1,.,TGTGCCAGCAGTCCCCAACGGGACAGGGTAAATAATGAGCAGTTCTTC,CASSPQRDRVNNEQFF
TRBD1,TRBV2,TRBJ2-5,.,TGTGCCAGCGTGGGGACAGCCGGGACAGCGGAGACCCAGTACTTC,CASVGTAGTAETQYF
.,TRBV12-3/TRBV12-4,TRBJ2-3,many,TGTGCCAGCAGACGGGGCCGGGTAGATACGCAGTATTTT,CASRRGRVDTQYF
.,TRBV7-9,TRBJ1-3,.,TGTGCCAGCATCCAAGGACGGAGCTCTGGAAACACCATATATTTT,CASIQGRSSGNTIYF
.,TRBV29-1,TRBJ2-7,few,TGCAGCGTCGGGGCCAGCTCCTACGAGCAGTACTTC,CSVGASSYEQYF
TRBD2,TRBV7-7,TRBJ2-1,.,TGTGCCAGCAGCCAGGGACTAGGGGATGAGCAGTTCTTC,CASSQGLGDEQFF
TRBD2,TRBV5-1,TRBJ2-7,many,TGCGCCAGCAGCCCACCTACTAGCGGGGGCTTCTCCTACGAGCAGTACTTC,CASSPPTSGGFSYEQYF
.,TRBV10-3,TRBJ2-7,few,TGTGCCATCAGAGGGACACTCTTATACGAGCAGTACTTC,CAIRGTLLYEQYF
.,TRBV12-3/TRBV12-4,TRBJ1-2,few,TGTGCCAGCAGCCGCGGCTATGGCTACACCTTC,CASSRGYGYTF
.,TRBV29-1,TRBJ1-1,.,TGCAGCGCAATCCTGACAGGAACCTATGAAGCTTTCTTT,CSAILTGTYEAFF
.,TRBV11-3,TRBJ2-1,.,TGTGCCAGCAGCTTAATTAGGGGAAATGAGCAGTTCTTC,CASSLIRGNEQFF
.,TRBV2,TRBJ1-5,.,TGTGCCAGCAGTGAGTCCTCGGGGGGCCAGCCCCAGCATTTT,CASSESSGGQPQHF
.,TRBV4-2,TRBJ2-5,.,TGTGCCAGCAGCCAAGGTTTCGGCACTTCGGGGTTTGAGACCCAGTACTTC,CASSQGFGTSGFETQYF
.,TRBV11-2,TRBJ2-4,few,TGTGCCAGCAGCACACCGACAGCGAACATTCAGTACTTC,CASSTPTANIQYF
.,TRBV7-2,TRBJ2-3,few,TGTGCCAGCAGCTTAGGTTCGGGAGCAGATACGCAGTATTTT,CASSLGSGADTQYF
.,TRBV7-9,TRBJ2-7,few,TGTGCCAGCAGCTTAGAGGACGTAACCTACGAGCAGTACTTC,CASSLEDVTYEQYF